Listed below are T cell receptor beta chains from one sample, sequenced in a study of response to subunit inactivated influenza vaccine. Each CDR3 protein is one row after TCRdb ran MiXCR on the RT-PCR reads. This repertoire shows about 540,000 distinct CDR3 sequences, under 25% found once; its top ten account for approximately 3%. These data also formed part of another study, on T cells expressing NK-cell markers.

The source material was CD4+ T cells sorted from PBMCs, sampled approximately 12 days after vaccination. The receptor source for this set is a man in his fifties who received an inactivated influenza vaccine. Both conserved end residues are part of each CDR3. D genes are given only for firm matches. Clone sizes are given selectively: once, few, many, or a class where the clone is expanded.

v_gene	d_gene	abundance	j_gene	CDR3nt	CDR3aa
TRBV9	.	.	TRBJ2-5	TGTGCCAGCAGCGTAGAACAGGGTGGGACCCAGTACTTC	CASSVEQGGTQYF
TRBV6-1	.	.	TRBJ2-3	TGTGCCAGCAGGAGGGACAACGGTGCAGATACGCAGTATTTT	CASRRDNGADTQYF
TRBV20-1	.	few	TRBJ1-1	TGCAGTGCTAGAGATCCCAGGGGATCGTCGACTGAAGCTTTCTTT	CSARDPRGSSTEAFF
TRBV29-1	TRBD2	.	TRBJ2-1	TGCAGCGCCGGCCTTCTAGCGGGGGGATACAATGAGCAGTTCTTC	CSAGLLAGGYNEQFF
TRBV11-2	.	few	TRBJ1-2	TGTGCCAGCAGCTTAGACGGGACGGCCTATGGCTACACCTTC	CASSLDGTAYGYTF
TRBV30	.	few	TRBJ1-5	TGTGCCTGGAAAAAAAACAATCAGCCCCAGCATTTT	CAWKKNNQPQHF
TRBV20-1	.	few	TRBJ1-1	TGCAGTGCAAGCGGGGGGCCGAACACTGAAGCTTTCTTT	CSASGGPNTEAFF
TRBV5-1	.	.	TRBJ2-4	TGCGCCAGCAGCTTGAATTTGAGCACCTTAGCCAAAAACATTCAGTACTTC	CASSLNLSTLAKNIQYF
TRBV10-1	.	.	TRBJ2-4	TGCGCCAGCACCTCAGGTGCAGACCGACCAAACATTCAGTACTTC	CASTSGADRPNIQYF
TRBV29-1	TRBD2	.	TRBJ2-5	TGCAGCGTTTATAGAGCGGGAGGTCAGGAGACCCAGTACTTC	CSVYRAGGQETQYF
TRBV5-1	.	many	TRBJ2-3	TGCGCCAGCAGCTTGATAACAGCAGATACGCAGTATTTT	CASSLITADTQYF
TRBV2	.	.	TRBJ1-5	TGTGCCAGCAGCGCCGACAGCCTTAATCAGCCCCAGCATTTT	CASSADSLNQPQHF
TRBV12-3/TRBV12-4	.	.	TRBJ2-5	TGTGCCAGCAGTCCCCATCTAGCGCAAGAGACCCAGTACTTC	CASSPHLAQETQYF
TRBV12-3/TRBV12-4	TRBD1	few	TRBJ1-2	TGTGCCAGCAGGGGACAGGGGAGGTACTATGGCTACACCTTC	CASRGQGRYYGYTF
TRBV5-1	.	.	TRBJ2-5	TGCGCCAGCAGCAAAGGACAGCCCCCGGAGACCCAGTACTTC	CASSKGQPPETQYF
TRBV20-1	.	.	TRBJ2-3	TGCAGTGCTCCGAACCCAGCGGGCAGCACAGATACGCAGTATTTT	CSAPNPAGSTDTQYF
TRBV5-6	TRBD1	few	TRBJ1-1	TGTGCCAGCAGCTGGGGACAGGGGCTGACTGAAGCTTTCTTT	CASSWGQGLTEAFF
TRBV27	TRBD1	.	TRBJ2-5	TGTGCCAGCAGTCCCCGACCCAGGGGGCCTGGGCTGACCCAGTACTTC	CASSPRPRGPGLTQYF
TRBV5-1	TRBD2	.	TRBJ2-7	TGCGCCAGCAGCTTGGTCGGCGGGGGTGGTCACGAGCAGTACTTC	CASSLVGGGGHEQYF
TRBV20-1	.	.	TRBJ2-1	TGCAGTGCTAGAGGGGTCGGCTACAATGAGCAGTTCTTC	CSARGVGYNEQFF
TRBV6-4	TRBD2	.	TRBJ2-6	TGTGCCCCTTGGGAGGGACTAGCCTCTGGGGCCAACGTCCTGACTTTC	CAPWEGLASGANVLTF
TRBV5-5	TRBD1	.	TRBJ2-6	TGTGCCAGCAGCTTGGGGAGTCAGGGGGCCTCTGGGGCCAACGTCCTGACTTTC	CASSLGSQGASGANVLTF